This T cell receptor beta chain is from a study of blood T cells in healthy people across ages. CDR1 is SGHNT and CDR2 is YENEEA in the germline V gene. Trimming took 5 bases from V and 1 from J, leaving 11 bases between them. The length of the CDR3 is 15 residues. Through a sample-barcoded 5' primer and a J-beta primer mix, a second PCR was run for roughly 6 to 11 cycles. From the 5' RACE reads, TCRdb called clonotypes with MiXCR, one entry per CDR3 protein. The data contain about 1 million distinct CDR3 sequences, roughly a quarter of them seen just once; the ten biggest clones take up less than 0.85%. This clonotype was counted between two and nine times. The same sample was also studied in work on T cells of mothers and their children.

The V gene is TRBV11-3, the J gene TRBJ2-2, with D perhaps TRBD1 (5 bases). The receptor was isolated from a girl aged 2-10 years in good health. The specimen was blood. CDR3 sequence (DNA): TGTGCCAGCAGCGCACATGGACAGAACACCGGGGAGCTGTTTTTT. Translated: CASSAHGQNTGELFF.